The source of this T cell receptor beta chain is a study of cytomegalovirus exposure and HLA in healthy donors. Germline assignment: CDR1 LNHDA and CDR2 SQIVND (reference sequence). The CDR3 runs 14 residues. V lost 3 bases, J lost 6 bases, and 8 bases stayed unmatched. PCR employed 60 Vbeta and 13 Jbeta primers. Repertoires were generated with immunoSEQ multiplex PCR, while TCRdb's copy carries only in-frame clones and drops some. The table has about 130,000 clones, 83% seen once. The chain recombines TRBV19 with TRBJ2-7, with TRBD2 identical over 7 bases. The receptor comes from a girl aged 2 to 10 in good health and CMV-seronegative. Sequencing was performed on PBMCs. The CDR3 protein is CASSIRGGTGEQYF. CDR3 bases: TGTGCCAGTAGTATTCGGGGAGGGACGGGCGAGCAGTACTTC.